Listed below are T cell receptor beta chains from one sample, sequenced in a study of T cells after yellow fever vaccination. A single record per CDR3 protein comes from TCRdb applying MiXCR to the 5' RACE reads. The data show about 360,000 distinct CDR3 sequences, roughly 6.2% seen once. The material was PBMCs, obtained 5 days after the yellow fever booster vaccination. These receptors were collected from a man in his thirties or forties who received the YFV17D yellow fever vaccine. CDR3s include the opening cysteine and the closing phenylalanine or tryptophan. The order of the fields is V gene, J gene, clone size, CDR3 protein. Rows may omit the clone size; those that give it use once, few, many or a size class.

V gene: TRBV14; J gene: TRBJ2-7; clone size: many; CDR3 protein: CASSQGPTLAGVYEQYF
V gene: TRBV11-2; J gene: TRBJ2-1; clone size: few; CDR3 protein: CASRNHEQFF
V gene: TRBV7-2; J gene: TRBJ2-3; clone size: NA; CDR3 protein: CASSSPPSDTQYF
V gene: TRBV4-3; J gene: TRBJ2-7; clone size: few; CDR3 protein: CASSQDLGNYEQYF
V gene: TRBV6-1; J gene: TRBJ2-7; clone size: many; CDR3 protein: CASQETGMTRYEQYF
V gene: TRBV7-2; J gene: TRBJ2-1; clone size: few; CDR3 protein: CASSLWGTNEQFF
V gene: TRBV10-3; J gene: TRBJ2-2; clone size: NA; CDR3 protein: CAISLFGVPSGRSGELFF
V gene: TRBV7-2; J gene: TRBJ2-4; clone size: few; CDR3 protein: CASSQGGEGKNIQYF
V gene: TRBV12-3/TRBV12-4; J gene: TRBJ2-3; clone size: many; CDR3 protein: CASSPGNTQYF
V gene: TRBV7-9; J gene: TRBJ2-7; clone size: many; CDR3 protein: CASSLGPAEQYF
V gene: TRBV27; J gene: TRBJ2-3; clone size: few; CDR3 protein: CASSFSAGTSVDTQYF
V gene: TRBV20-1; J gene: TRBJ2-7; clone size: few; CDR3 protein: CSARDPGGRVGTYEQYF
V gene: TRBV5-6; J gene: TRBJ2-2; clone size: NA; CDR3 protein: CASSSDYGELFF
V gene: TRBV6-1; J gene: TRBJ2-6; clone size: NA; CDR3 protein: CASRMASGGANVLTF
V gene: TRBV13; J gene: TRBJ2-2; clone size: NA; CDR3 protein: CASSNGGTSGRLVTGELFF
V gene: TRBV7-9; J gene: TRBJ1-1; clone size: NA; CDR3 protein: CASSPHRAGFLTEAFF
V gene: TRBV7-2; J gene: TRBJ2-1; clone size: few; CDR3 protein: CASSLALAGVGGLSYNEQFF
V gene: TRBV7-2; J gene: TRBJ1-1; clone size: few; CDR3 protein: CASSLVSRYAEAFF
V gene: TRBV29-1; J gene: TRBJ2-2; clone size: many; CDR3 protein: CSVKDGKLFF
V gene: TRBV6-6; J gene: TRBJ1-2; clone size: NA; CDR3 protein: CASSYSERYGYTF
V gene: TRBV7-2; J gene: TRBJ2-2; clone size: many; CDR3 protein: CASSPTTGTYYTGELFF
V gene: TRBV20-1; J gene: TRBJ1-5; clone size: NA; CDR3 protein: CSASPGVISNQPQHF
V gene: TRBV20-1; J gene: TRBJ2-4; clone size: many; CDR3 protein: CSARFGGNIQYF
V gene: TRBV7-2; J gene: TRBJ2-7; clone size: NA; CDR3 protein: CASRKDRVGGEQYF
V gene: TRBV7-8; J gene: TRBJ2-2; clone size: NA; CDR3 protein: CASIPGELFF
V gene: TRBV12-3/TRBV12-4; J gene: TRBJ2-7; clone size: many; CDR3 protein: CASSWGKGSYEQYF
V gene: TRBV29-1; J gene: TRBJ2-3; clone size: NA; CDR3 protein: CSVRTGMVGTDTQYF
V gene: TRBV28; J gene: TRBJ2-3; clone size: few; CDR3 protein: CASSFLTSGPDTQYF
V gene: TRBV27; J gene: TRBJ2-1; clone size: NA; CDR3 protein: CASSQAGPLNEQFF
V gene: TRBV5-4; J gene: TRBJ2-6; clone size: NA; CDR3 protein: CASSWGKGLAGGAGANVLTF
V gene: TRBV5-4; J gene: TRBJ2-5; clone size: few; CDR3 protein: CASSQGERTQYF
V gene: TRBV4-3; J gene: TRBJ2-1; clone size: few; CDR3 protein: CASSQGLASPTGEQFF
V gene: TRBV28; J gene: TRBJ1-1; clone size: NA; CDR3 protein: CASSYVYMADGTEAFF
V gene: TRBV7-8; J gene: TRBJ2-1; clone size: few; CDR3 protein: CASTLRDSAVHEQFF
V gene: TRBV25-1; J gene: TRBJ2-2; clone size: many; CDR3 protein: CASSEYGGELFF
V gene: TRBV5-1; J gene: TRBJ2-3; clone size: many; CDR3 protein: CASSPRSGPEDTQYF
V gene: TRBV12-3/TRBV12-4; J gene: TRBJ2-5; clone size: many; CDR3 protein: CASTTRRGLTKETQYF
V gene: TRBV5-1; J gene: TRBJ2-5; clone size: many; CDR3 protein: CASSLNPLAGGRAQETQYF
V gene: TRBV9; J gene: TRBJ2-5; clone size: NA; CDR3 protein: CASSVGPLETQYF
V gene: TRBV2; J gene: TRBJ2-1; clone size: NA; CDR3 protein: CASSGRTGKSSYNEQFF
V gene: TRBV14; J gene: TRBJ1-3; clone size: many; CDR3 protein: CASSQGTGPGNTIYF
V gene: TRBV20-1; J gene: TRBJ1-1; clone size: NA; CDR3 protein: CSALDRMNTEAFF
V gene: TRBV24-1; J gene: TRBJ1-2; clone size: NA; CDR3 protein: CATSDPTGFDGYTF
V gene: TRBV29-1; J gene: TRBJ1-1; clone size: NA; CDR3 protein: CSVKGAPIANTEAFF
V gene: TRBV29-1; J gene: TRBJ2-5; clone size: few; CDR3 protein: CSVQQGSETQYF
V gene: TRBV29-1; J gene: TRBJ1-4; clone size: few; CDR3 protein: CSVILQGREKLFF
V gene: TRBV28; J gene: TRBJ1-4; clone size: NA; CDR3 protein: CASSLQGCPENEKLFF
V gene: TRBV7-8; J gene: TRBJ2-3; clone size: many; CDR3 protein: CASSLQNTDTQYF
V gene: TRBV7-9; J gene: TRBJ2-7; clone size: few; CDR3 protein: CASSPIIYEQYF
V gene: TRBV9; J gene: TRBJ2-1; clone size: NA; CDR3 protein: CASSVGLNGNEQFF
V gene: TRBV5-5; J gene: TRBJ2-7; clone size: few; CDR3 protein: CASSPTGIYEQYF
V gene: TRBV29-1; J gene: TRBJ2-3; clone size: few; CDR3 protein: CSVENSGHLPSTDTQYF
V gene: TRBV20-1; J gene: TRBJ2-3; clone size: few; CDR3 protein: CSAQQPTDTQYF
V gene: TRBV7-6; J gene: TRBJ2-6; clone size: few; CDR3 protein: CASSPPSGSSGANVLTF
V gene: TRBV7-6; J gene: TRBJ2-3; clone size: NA; CDR3 protein: CASSASRGTQYF
V gene: TRBV20-1; J gene: TRBJ1-4; clone size: few; CDR3 protein: CSARELSEKLFF
V gene: TRBV12-3/TRBV12-4; J gene: TRBJ1-1; clone size: NA; CDR3 protein: CASASRGGYNTEAFF
V gene: TRBV7-9; J gene: TRBJ2-5; clone size: few; CDR3 protein: CASSLNTGNQETQYF
V gene: TRBV12-3/TRBV12-4; J gene: TRBJ1-2; clone size: many; CDR3 protein: CASSSGAEEAF